This T cell receptor beta chain is drawn from a study of blood T cell repertoires in COVID-19. Study as a whole: Acute and convalescent COVID-19 samples came from the United States, Italy and Spain. The analysed material was cDNA or gDNA that came from T cells, B-cell-depleted T cells, or PBMCs.

Original analysis: For nucleated cells, counts were estimated from reference gene primer amplification. Profiled with immunoSEQ multiplex PCR; TCRdb holds only in-frame clones, not every one. V, J and clone size are taken as reported in that table, and D and trimming were inferred from the DNA itself. Here the sample spans about 78,000 clones, 86% being singletons. The CDR3 runs 12 residues. V lost 7 bases and J lost 1, with 10 bases in between. The germline gives CDR1 SQVTM, CDR2 ANQGSEA. This chain links TRBV29-1 with TRBJ2-5; a possible D gene is TRBD1 (7 bases). The receptor's source is a middle-aged man with active or convalescent COVID-19. Sequencing used peripheral blood. The CDR3 region is CSGQGGQETQYF. Written as DNA, the CDR3 is TGCAGCGGGCAGGGGGGCCAAGAGACCCAGTACTTC.